This entry features one T cell receptor beta chain sequence. Its specificity is not known. Trimming took off 6 bases at V and 1 base at J, with 6 bases between the two ends. CDR1 is MNHNS and CDR2 is SASEGT in the germline V gene. The CDR3 has 12 amino acids. The entry originates in a study of cytomegalovirus exposure and HLA in healthy donors. Study observations and caveats: Common viral pathogens were later found to be apparently linked to several of the most significant clusters.

13 Jbeta primers and 60 Vbeta primers were used for the PCR. The repertoire was sequenced with immunoSEQ multiplex PCR; TCRdb's copy has only in-frame clones and lacks some. The sample lists about 82,000 clones; about four fifths were seen once. The sequenced sample consisted of PBMCs. This sequence originates from a male donor in good health and CMV-seropositive. The chain uses TRBV6-1 and TRBJ1-1; D is unclear. The CDR3 DNA is TGTGCCAGCAGGGGAGCGAACACTGAAGCTTTCTTT. Amino acid sequence: CASRGANTEAFF.